Each of the 18 T cell receptor beta chains below was sequenced from the same sample in a study of blood T cell repertoires in COVID-19. Here immunoSEQ multiplex PCR was the method, and the copy in TCRdb shows in-frame clones only, minus some. Of some 270,000 clones listed, 89% were seen once; the top ten hold about 1.8%. The sample taken for sequencing was PBMCs or T cells enriched from blood (not recorded which). The receptors were sampled from a woman between 40 and 50 years old who had recovered from COVID-19.

The chain recombines TRBV6-1 with TRBJ1-2; 9 nucleotides agree with TRBD1. V trimming: 1 base; J trimming: 7 bases; junction bases outside the gene matches: 10. Germline loops: CDR1 MNHNS, CDR2 SASEGT. CDR3 length equals 16 residues. The CDR3 is CASSEDPRQGGFGYTF. The CDR3 nucleotides read TGTGCCAGCAGTGAAGACCCCCGACAGGGGGGATTTGGCTACACCTTC.

V usage is TRBV5-4 and J usage is TRBJ1-1; 10 nucleotides align to TRBD1. Germline V gene sequence: CDR1 SGHNT, CDR2 YYREEE (reference sequence). The ends lost 2 bases at V and 3 bases at J; junction bases unmatched: 1. There are 14 residues in the CDR3. CDR3 residues: CASSFGTGDTEAFF. CDR3 DNA sequence: TGTGCCAGCAGCTTCGGGACAGGGGACACTGAAGCTTTCTTT.

The chain joins TRBV4-3 to TRBJ1-1, with TRBD1 identical over 11 bases. The CDR3 is 16 amino acids. The ends lost 0 bases at V and 4 bases at J; junction bases unmatched: 4. Germline V gene lookup returns CDR1 LGHNA and CDR2 YSLEER. This chain's CDR3 is CASSQDRGQGGTEAFF. CDR3 DNA sequence: TGCGCCAGCAGCCAAGATCGGGGACAGGGGGGCACTGAAGCTTTCTTT.

V usage is TRBV7-2 and J usage is TRBJ1-3; D is ambiguous. Between the trimmed V and J ends, which lost 7 bases and 1 base, there was a span of 14 bases. The germline gives CDR1 SGHTA, CDR2 FQGNSA. The CDR3 sequence is 15 residues long. CDR3: CASTGVAHSGNTIYF. The CDR3, as DNA: TGTGCCAGCACCGGAGTGGCCCATTCTGGAAACACCATATATTTT. Based on the CDR3 plus reference TRBV7-2 and TRBJ1-3, the full variable domain is GAGVSQSPSNKVTEKGKDVELRCDPISGHTALYWYRQSLGQGLEFLIYFQGNSAPDKSGLPSDRFSAERTGGSVSTLTIQRTQQEDSAVYLCASTGVAHSGNTIYFGEGSWLTVV.

The chain is built from TRBV5-5 and TRBJ1-1; D is unresolved. Germline CDR1 is SGHKS and CDR2 is YYEKEE (reference sequence). The V gene lost 5 bases and the J gene lost 3 bases, with 11 bases spanning the gap. This CDR3 spans 13 amino acids. The CDR3 sequence is CASRSRLYTEAFF. CDR3 DNA sequence: TGTGCCAGCAGGTCGAGATTGTACACTGAAGCTTTCTTT.

This clone was picked up one time. The chain recombines TRBV5-1 with TRBJ1-6; TRBD1 matches at 7 bases. There are 14 residues in the CDR3. Per germline, CDR1 SGHRS and CDR2 YFSETQ. V gave up 4 bases and J gave up 8 bases; unmatched junction bases: 6. The chain's CDR3 is CASSMQTGHSPLHF. The CDR3 DNA follows: TGCGCCAGCAGCATGCAGACAGGGCATTCACCCCTCCACTTT.

This rearrangement joins TRBV6-2 or TRBV6-3 to TRBJ2-7, with 7 bases lining up with TRBD1. Germline V gene data show CDR1 as MNHEY and CDR2 as SVGEGT. V trimming: 4 bases; J trimming: 0 bases; junction bases outside the gene matches: 6. The CDR3 is made up of 15 amino acids. CDR3 DNA: TGTGCCAGCAGTTTCGACAGGGCCAGCTCCTACGAGCAGTACTTC. It encodes CASSFDRASSYEQYF.

V and J are TRBV5-6 and TRBJ2-1; TRBD2 aligns across 9 bases. The CDR3 is 15 amino acids. Germline V gives CDR1 SGHDT, CDR2 YYEEEE. The trim removed 1 base at V and 15 bases at J, leaving 14 bases unmatched. The CDR3 coding sequence is TGTGCCAGCAGCTTGTACGGCGGGAGGGCTAGTAATAGGTTCTTC. Its protein product is CASSLYGGRASNRFF.

This chain links TRBV27 with TRBJ2-1; 13 nucleotides align to TRBD2. Germline loops: CDR1 MNHEY, CDR2 SMNVEV (reference sequence). The CDR3 contains 19 residues. The V and J ends lost 3 bases and 0 bases, in that order; junction bases with no gene match: 8. CDR3 in amino acids: CASSLPTSGGESSYNEQFF. DNA of the CDR3: TGTGCCAGCAGTTTGCCTACTAGCGGGGGGGAGAGCTCCTACAATGAGCAGTTCTTC.

The genes are TRBV27 and TRBJ2-2; D is perhaps TRBD1 (5 bases). Germline V gives CDR1 MNHEY, CDR2 SMNVEV (reference sequence). V was shortened by 5 bases and J by 5 bases, with 12 bases between the two germline ends. The CDR3 covers 14 residues. CDR3 sequence reads: CASSTNRNTGELFF. The CDR3 region has the DNA TGTGCCAGCAGTACTAACAGGAATACCGGGGAGCTGTTTTTT.

The chain couples TRBV27 to TRBJ1-2, with D uncertain. CDR1 and CDR2 from the germline V gene are MNHEY and SMNVEV (reference sequence). Trimming cost V 2 bases and J 3 bases, with 10 bases left between them. The length of the CDR3 is 14 residues. The CDR3 DNA reads as TGTGCCAGCAGTTTAGGGCCAGGCCACTATGGCTACACCTTC. Its protein product is CASSLGPGHYGYTF.

The V gene is TRBV19, the J gene TRBJ1-2, with D possibly being TRBD1 (6 bases). CDR3 length: 19 residues. Germline loops: CDR1 LNHDA, CDR2 SQIVND (reference sequence). V lost 7 bases, J lost 9 bases, and 36 bases lay in between. CDR3 residues: CASTNPQGGQTSRSDSYTF. CDR3 DNA: TGTGCCAGTACTAACCCTCAAGGAGGACAGACTTCAAGAAGCGATAGCTACACCTTC. Drawing the rest from reference TRBV19 and TRBJ1-2, the complete variable domain is DGGITQSPKYLFRKEGQNVTLSCEQNLNHDAMYWYRQDPGQGLRLIYYSQIVNDFQKGDIAEGYSVSREKKESFPLTVTSAQKNPTAFYLCASTNPQGGQTSRSDSYTFGSGTRLTVV.

The CDR3: CASSYSQEGWNTEAFF. CDR3 DNA sequence: TGTGCCAGCAGTTACTCTCAGGAGGGGTGGAACACTGAAGCTTTCTTT. The chain employs TRBV6-5 and TRBJ1-1; weak D call: TRBD1 (5 bases). Germline assignment: CDR1 MNHEY and CDR2 SVGAGI. V gave up 0 bases and J gave up 1 base, with 12 bases separating them. This CDR3 is 16 amino acids long.

The chain has TRBV5-6 and TRBJ1-2; 7 bases align to TRBD1. V lost 5 bases to trimming and J lost 3 bases; unmatched junction nucleotides: 13. CDR3 length: 16 residues. CDR1 and CDR2 (germline): SGHDT, YYEEEE. CDR3 coding DNA: TGTGCCAGCAGTCGCTTACAGGGGCGAGTTGACTATGGCTACACCTTC. It yields the protein CASSRLQGRVDYGYTF.

The V call is TRBV11-3, the J call TRBJ2-1, with 7 bases lining up with TRBD2. With 5 bases clipped from V and 3 bases from J, the junction kept 7 bases outside the gene matches. The CDR3 consists of 15 residues. Germline V gene data show CDR1 as SGHNT and CDR2 as YENEEA. In DNA, the CDR3 is TGTGCCAGCAGCGCCTCTAGCGGAAGCTACAATGAGCAGTTCTTC. Translation: CASSASSGSYNEQFF.

This CDR3 reads CASSPGGQGELEQYF. The CDR3 nucleotides are TGTGCCAGCTCACCCGGGGGACAGGGGGAACTCGAGCAGTACTTC. The rearrangement links TRBV18 to TRBJ2-7; 11 bases line up with TRBD1. The CDR3 runs to 15 residues. Germline CDR1 is KGHSH and CDR2 is LQKENI. V lost 3 bases to trimming and J lost 6 bases; unmatched junction nucleotides: 7.

A single count supports this clone. In nucleotides, the CDR3 is TGTGCCAGCAGCCAAGTAGGCCAGGGGTTCACAGATACGCAGTATTTT. Amino acid sequence: CASSQVGQGFTDTQYF. The chain couples TRBV4-2 to TRBJ2-3; possible D gene TRBD1, 6 bases. The length of the CDR3 is 16 residues. Germline lookup yields CDR1 LGHNA and CDR2 YNFKEQ. V dropped 1 base and J dropped 2 bases, with 13 bases sitting between them.

The chain couples TRBV18 to TRBJ2-7; D unclear. V dropped 3 bases and J dropped 6 bases, with 18 bases sitting between them. The germline CDR1 and CDR2 sequences are KGHSH and LQKENI. The CDR3 spans 15 residues. The CDR3 region is CASSPSSPGPLEQYF. The CDR3 nucleotides are TGTGCCAGCTCACCGAGCTCTCCAGGCCCCCTCGAGCAGTACTTC.